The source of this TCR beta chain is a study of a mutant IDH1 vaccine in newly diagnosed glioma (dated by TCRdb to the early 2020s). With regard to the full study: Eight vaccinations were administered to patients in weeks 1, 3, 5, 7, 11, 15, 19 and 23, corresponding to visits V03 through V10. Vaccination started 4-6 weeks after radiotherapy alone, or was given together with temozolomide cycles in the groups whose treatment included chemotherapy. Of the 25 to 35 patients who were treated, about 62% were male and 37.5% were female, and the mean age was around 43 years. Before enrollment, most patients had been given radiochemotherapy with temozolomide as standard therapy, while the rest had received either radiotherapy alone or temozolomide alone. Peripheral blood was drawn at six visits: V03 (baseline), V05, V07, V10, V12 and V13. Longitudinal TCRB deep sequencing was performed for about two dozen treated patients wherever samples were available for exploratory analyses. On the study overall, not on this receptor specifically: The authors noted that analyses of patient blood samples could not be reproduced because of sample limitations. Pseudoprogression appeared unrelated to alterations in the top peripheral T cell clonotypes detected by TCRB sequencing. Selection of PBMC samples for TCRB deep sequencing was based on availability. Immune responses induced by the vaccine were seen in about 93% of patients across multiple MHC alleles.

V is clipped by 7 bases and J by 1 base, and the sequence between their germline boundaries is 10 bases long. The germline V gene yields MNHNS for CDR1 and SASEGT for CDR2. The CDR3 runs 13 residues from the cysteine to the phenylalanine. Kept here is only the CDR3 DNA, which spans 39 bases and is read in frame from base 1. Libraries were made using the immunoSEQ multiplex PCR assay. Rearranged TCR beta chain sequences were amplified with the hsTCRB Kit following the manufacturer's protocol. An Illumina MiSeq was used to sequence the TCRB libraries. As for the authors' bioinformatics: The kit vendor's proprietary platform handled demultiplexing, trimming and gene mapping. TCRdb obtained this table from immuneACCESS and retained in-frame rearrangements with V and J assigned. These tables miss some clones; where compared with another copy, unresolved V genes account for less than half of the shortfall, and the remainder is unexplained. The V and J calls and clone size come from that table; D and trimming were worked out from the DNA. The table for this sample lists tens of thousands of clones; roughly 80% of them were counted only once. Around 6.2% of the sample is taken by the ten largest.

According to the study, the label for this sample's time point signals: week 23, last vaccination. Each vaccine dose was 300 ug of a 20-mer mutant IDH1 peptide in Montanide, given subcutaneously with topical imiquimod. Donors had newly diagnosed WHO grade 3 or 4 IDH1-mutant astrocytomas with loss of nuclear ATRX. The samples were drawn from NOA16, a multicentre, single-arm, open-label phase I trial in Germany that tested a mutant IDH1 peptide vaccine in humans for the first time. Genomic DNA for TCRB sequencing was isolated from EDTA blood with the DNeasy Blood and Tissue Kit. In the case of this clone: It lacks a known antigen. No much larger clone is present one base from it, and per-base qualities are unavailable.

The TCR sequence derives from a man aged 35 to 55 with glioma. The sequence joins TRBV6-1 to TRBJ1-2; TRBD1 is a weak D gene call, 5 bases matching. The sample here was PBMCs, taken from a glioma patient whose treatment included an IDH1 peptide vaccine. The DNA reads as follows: TGTGCCAGCACCGAGGGGTTTAACTATGGCTACACCTTC. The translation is CASTEGFNYGYTF.